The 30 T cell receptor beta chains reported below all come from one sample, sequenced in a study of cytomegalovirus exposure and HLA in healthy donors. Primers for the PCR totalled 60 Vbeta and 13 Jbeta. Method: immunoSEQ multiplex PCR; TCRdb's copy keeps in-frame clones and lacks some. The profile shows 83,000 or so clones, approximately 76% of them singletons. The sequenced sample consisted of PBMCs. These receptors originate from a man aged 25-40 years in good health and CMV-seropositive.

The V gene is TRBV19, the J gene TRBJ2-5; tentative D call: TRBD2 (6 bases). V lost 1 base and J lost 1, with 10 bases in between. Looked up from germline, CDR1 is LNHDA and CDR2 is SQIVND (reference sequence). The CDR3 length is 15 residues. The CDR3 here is CASSIGVGSQETQYF. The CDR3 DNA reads TGTGCCAGTAGTATAGGGGTCGGGAGCCAAGAGACCCAGTACTTC.

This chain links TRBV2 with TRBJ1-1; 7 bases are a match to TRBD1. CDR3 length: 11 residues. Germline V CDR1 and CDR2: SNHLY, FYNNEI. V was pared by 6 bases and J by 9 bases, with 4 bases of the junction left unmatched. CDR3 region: CASRGTVKAFF. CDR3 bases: TGTGCCAGCAGGGGGACAGTTAAAGCTTTCTTT.

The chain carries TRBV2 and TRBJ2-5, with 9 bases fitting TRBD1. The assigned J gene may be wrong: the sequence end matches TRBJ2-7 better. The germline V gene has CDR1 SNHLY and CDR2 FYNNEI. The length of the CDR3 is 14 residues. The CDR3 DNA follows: TGTGCCCCGGGGGAGGGGACAGGGAGCTACGAGCAGTACTTC. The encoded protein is CAPGEGTGSYEQYF.

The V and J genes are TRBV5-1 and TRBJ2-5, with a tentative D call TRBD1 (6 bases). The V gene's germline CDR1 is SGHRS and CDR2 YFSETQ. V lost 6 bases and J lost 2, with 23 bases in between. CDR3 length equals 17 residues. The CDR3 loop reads CASTSTPTGSGQETQYF. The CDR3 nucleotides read TGCGCCAGCACTTCAACGCCTACAGGGTCTGGGCAAGAGACCCAGTACTTC.

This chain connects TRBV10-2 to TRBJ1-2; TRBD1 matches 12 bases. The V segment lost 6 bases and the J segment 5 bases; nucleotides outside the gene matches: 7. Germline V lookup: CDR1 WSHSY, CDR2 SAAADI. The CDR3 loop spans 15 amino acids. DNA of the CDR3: TGCGCCAGCAGAACAATGGGACAGGGGGCGTATGGCTACACCTTC. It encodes CASRTMGQGAYGYTF.

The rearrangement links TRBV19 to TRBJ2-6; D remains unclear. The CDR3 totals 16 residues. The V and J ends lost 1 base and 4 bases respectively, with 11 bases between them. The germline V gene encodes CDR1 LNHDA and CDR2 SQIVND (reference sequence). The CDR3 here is CASSIAVLLGANVLTF. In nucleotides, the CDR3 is TGTGCCAGTAGTATAGCTGTTTTGTTGGGGGCCAACGTCCTGACTTTC.

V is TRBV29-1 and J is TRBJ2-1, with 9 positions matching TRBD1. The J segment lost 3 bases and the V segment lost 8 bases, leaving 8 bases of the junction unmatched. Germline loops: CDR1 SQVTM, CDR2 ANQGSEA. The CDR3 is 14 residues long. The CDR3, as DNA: TGCAGCTTCCGCGGGACAGGGTACTACAATGAGCAGTTCTTC. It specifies CSFRGTGYYNEQFF.

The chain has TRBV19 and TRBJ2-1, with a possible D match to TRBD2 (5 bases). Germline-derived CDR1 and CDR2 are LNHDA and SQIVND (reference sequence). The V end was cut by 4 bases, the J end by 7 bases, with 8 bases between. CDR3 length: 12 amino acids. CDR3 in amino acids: CASSTRGNEQFF. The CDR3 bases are TGTGCCAGTAGTACCCGGGGAAATGAGCAGTTCTTC.

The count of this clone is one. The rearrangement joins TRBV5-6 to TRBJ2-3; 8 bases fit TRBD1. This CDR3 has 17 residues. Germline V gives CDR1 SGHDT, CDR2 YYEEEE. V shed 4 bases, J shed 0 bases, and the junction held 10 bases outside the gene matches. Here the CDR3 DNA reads TGTGCCAGCAGCAATGTAGCCCACAGGGGGAGCACAGATACGCAGTATTTT. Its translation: CASSNVAHRGSTDTQYF.

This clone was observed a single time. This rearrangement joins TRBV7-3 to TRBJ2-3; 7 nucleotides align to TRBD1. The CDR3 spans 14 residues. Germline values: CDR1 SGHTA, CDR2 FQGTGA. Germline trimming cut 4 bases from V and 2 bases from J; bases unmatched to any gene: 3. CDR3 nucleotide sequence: TGTGCCAGCAGCTCGGGACAGTCCACAGATACGCAGTATTTT. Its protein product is CASSSGQSTDTQYF.

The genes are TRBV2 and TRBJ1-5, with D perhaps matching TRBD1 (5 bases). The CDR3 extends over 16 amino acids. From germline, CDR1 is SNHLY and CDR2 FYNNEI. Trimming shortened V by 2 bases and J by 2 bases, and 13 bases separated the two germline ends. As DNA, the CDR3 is TGTGCCAGCAGTGAATCCAGGGTGTTTGGCAATCAGCCCCAGCATTTT. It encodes CASSESRVFGNQPQHF.

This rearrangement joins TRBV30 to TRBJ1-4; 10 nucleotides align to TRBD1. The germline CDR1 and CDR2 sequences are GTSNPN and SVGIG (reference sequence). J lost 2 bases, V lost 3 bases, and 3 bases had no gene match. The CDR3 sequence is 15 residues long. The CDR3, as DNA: TGTGCCTGGAGAGAGACAGGGGGCACTAATGAAAAACTGTTTTTT. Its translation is CAWRETGGTNEKLFF. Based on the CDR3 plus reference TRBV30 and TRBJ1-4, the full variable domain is SQTIHQWPATLVQPVGSPLSLECTVEGTSNPNLYWYRQAAGRGLQLLFYSVGIGQISSEVPQNLSASRPQDRQFILSSKKLLLSDSGFYLCAWRETGGTNEKLFFGSGTQLSVL.

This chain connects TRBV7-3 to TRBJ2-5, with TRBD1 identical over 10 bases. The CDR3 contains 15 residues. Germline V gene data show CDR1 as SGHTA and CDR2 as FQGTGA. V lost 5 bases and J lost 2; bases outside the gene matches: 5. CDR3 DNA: TGTGCCAGCAGCCTAAGACAGGGGGCTCAAGAGACCCAGTACTTC. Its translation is CASSLRQGAQETQYF.

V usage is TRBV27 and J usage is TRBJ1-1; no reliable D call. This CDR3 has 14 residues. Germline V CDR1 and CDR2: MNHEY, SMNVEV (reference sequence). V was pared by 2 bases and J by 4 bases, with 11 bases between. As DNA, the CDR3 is TGTGCCAGCAGTTTACTTCCGGAGAGCACTGAAGCTTTCTTT. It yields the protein CASSLLPESTEAFF.

In nucleotides, the CDR3 is TGTGCCAGCAGCGGGACTAGCTCTGCCGAACCTTACGAGCAGTACTTC. This sequence encodes CASSGTSSAEPYEQYF. The chain combines TRBV9 with TRBJ2-7; TRBD2 matches at 8 bases. CDR3 length: 16 residues. V shed 3 bases, J shed 4 bases, and the junction held 12 bases outside the gene matches. CDR1 SGDLS and CDR2 YYNGEE come from the germline V gene.

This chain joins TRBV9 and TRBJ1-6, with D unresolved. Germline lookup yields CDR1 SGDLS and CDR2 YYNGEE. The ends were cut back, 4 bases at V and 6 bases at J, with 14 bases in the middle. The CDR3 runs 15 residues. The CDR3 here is CASSPPGEGNSPLHF. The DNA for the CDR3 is TGTGCCAGCAGCCCACCTGGGGAGGGTAATTCACCCCTCCACTTT.

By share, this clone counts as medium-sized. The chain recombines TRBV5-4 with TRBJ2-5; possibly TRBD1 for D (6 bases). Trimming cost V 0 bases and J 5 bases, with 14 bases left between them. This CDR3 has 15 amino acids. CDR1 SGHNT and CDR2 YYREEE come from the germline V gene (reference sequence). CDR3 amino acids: CASSLGQGRGETQYF. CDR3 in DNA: TGTGCCAGCAGCTTGGGGCAGGGGCGCGGGGAGACCCAGTACTTC. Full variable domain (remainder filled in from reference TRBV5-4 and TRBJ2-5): ETGVTQSPTHLIKTRGQQVTLRCSSQSGHNTVSWYQQALGQGPQFIFQYYREEENGRGNFPPRFSGLQFPNYSSELNVNALELDDSALYLCASSLGQGRGETQYFGPGTRLLVL.

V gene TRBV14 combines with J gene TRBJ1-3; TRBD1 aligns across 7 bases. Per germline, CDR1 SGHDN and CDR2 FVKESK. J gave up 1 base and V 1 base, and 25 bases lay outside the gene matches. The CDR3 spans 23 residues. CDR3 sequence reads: CASSQGVMDRRHVGLESGNTIYF. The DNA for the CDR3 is TGTGCCAGCAGCCAAGGTGTGATGGACAGGCGGCATGTGGGGTTAGAATCTGGAAACACCATATATTTT.

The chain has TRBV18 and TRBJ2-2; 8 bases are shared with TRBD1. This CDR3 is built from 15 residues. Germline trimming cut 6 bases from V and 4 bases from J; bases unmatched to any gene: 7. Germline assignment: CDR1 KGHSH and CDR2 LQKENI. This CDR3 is CASSPQGAPTGELFF. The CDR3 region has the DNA TGTGCCAGCTCGCCCCAGGGGGCGCCCACCGGGGAGCTGTTTTTT.

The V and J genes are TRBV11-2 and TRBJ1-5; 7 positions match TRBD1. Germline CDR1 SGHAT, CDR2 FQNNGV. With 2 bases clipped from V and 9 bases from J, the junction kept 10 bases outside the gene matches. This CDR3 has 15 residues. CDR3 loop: CASSLRDRPERPQHF. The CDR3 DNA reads TGTGCCAGCAGCTTAAGGGACAGACCAGAACGGCCCCAGCATTTT.

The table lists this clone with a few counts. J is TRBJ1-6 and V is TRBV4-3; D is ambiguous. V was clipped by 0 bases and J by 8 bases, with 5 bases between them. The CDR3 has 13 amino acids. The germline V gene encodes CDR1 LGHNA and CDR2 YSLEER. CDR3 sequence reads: CASSQDVDSPLHF. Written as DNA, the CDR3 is TGCGCCAGCAGCCAAGACGTAGATTCACCCCTCCACTTT.

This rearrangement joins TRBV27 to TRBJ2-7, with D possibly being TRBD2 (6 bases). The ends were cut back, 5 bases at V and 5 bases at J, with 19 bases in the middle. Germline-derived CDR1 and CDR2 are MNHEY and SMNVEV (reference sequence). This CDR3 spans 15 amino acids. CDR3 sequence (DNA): TGTGCCAGCAGTGCCCGGGGGAAACAGGCAAACGAGCAGTACTTC. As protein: CASSARGKQANEQYF.

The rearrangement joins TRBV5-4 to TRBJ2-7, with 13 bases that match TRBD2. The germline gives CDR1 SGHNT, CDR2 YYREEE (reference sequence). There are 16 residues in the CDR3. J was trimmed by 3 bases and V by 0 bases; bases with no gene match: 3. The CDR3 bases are TGTGCCAGCAGCTTGGGCGGACTAGCGGGGGACTACGAGCAGTACTTC. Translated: CASSLGGLAGDYEQYF.

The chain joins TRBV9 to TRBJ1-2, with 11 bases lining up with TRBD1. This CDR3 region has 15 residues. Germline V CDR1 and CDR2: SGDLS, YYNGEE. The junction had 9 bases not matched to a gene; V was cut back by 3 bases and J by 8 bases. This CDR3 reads CASSARDRGTGGYTF. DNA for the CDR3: TGTGCCAGCAGCGCGCGGGACAGGGGGACGGGAGGCTACACCTTC.

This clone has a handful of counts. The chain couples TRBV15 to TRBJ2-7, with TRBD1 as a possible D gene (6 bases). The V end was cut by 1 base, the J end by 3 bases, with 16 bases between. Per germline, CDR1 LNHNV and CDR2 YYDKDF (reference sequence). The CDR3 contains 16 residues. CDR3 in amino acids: CATSRATGRAGYEQYF. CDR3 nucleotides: TGTGCCACCAGCAGAGCAACAGGGCGAGCCGGCTACGAGCAGTACTTC.

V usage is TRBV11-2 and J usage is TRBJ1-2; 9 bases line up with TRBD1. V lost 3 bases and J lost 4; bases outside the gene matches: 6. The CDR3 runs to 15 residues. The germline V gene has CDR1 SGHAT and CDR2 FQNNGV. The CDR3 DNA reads TGTGCCAGCAGCTTGGACAGGGGCTCTCGCTATGGCTACACCTTC. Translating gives CASSLDRGSRYGYTF.

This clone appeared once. In DNA form, the CDR3 reads TGTGCCAGCAGTAGGGACAGCCTTGCCTACGAGCAGTACTTC. This codes for CASSRDSLAYEQYF. J is TRBJ2-7 and V is TRBV28, with 7 bases lining up with TRBD1. With V trimmed by 5 bases and J by 2 bases, 6 bases remained unmatched. Per the germline V gene, CDR1 is MDHEN and CDR2 is SYDVKM. This CDR3 has 14 residues.

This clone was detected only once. Written as DNA, the CDR3 is TGTGCCAGCAGCTTACCCCCCTGGGTGACAGGGAGGATCTACAATGAGCAGTTCTTC. Amino acids: CASSLPPWVTGRIYNEQFF. This chain joins TRBV7-6 and TRBJ2-1; D might be TRBD1 (7 bases). The V end was cut by 2 bases, the J end by 3 bases, with 23 bases between. The CDR3 is 19 residues long. Germline V gives CDR1 SGHVS, CDR2 FNYEAQ.

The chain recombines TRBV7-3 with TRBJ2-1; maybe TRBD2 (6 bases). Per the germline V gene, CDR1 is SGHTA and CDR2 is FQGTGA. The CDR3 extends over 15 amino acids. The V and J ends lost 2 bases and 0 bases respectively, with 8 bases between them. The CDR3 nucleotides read TGTGCCAGCAGCTTAGGGGGGAACTCCTACAATGAGCAGTTCTTC. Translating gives CASSLGGNSYNEQFF. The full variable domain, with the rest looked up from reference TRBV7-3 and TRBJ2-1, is GAGVSQTPSNKVTEKGKYVELRCDPISGHTALYWYRQSLGQGPEFLIYFQGTGAADDSGLPNDRFFAVRPEGSVSTLKIQRTERGDSAVYLCASSLGGNSYNEQFFGPGTRLTVL.

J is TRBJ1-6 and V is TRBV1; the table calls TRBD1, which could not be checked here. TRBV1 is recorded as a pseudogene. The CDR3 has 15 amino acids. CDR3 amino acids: CTSSQGRGLNSPLHF. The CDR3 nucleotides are TGCACCAGCAGCCAAGGCAGGGGGCTTAATTCACCCCTCCACTTT.